The source of this T cell receptor (beta chain) is a study of glioma-infiltrating T cells. Using RNA template, CDR3s of TCR alpha and beta were amplified with iRepertoire arm-PCR. One-step reverse transcription and amplification started from approximately 100-400 ng of tissue mRNA or PBMC total RNA. TCRdb reprocessed the multiplex PCR reads with MiXCR, giving one entry per CDR3 protein. This table holds approximately 190,000 distinct CDR3 sequences, about 32% found once. The CDR3 contains 15 residues. The V gene lost 3 bases and the J gene lost 6 bases, with 15 bases spanning the gap. CDR1 and CDR2 from the germline V gene are MDHEN and SYDVKM. The table lists this clonotype with many counts. Its matching antigen is unknown. Overall study findings and caveats: CDR3 overlap between tissue and blood was very small. Gliomas, especially low-grade, showed above-expected tissue-blood divergence; non-neoplastic patients showed below.

The chain combines TRBV28 with TRBJ2-1; D may be TRBD2 (6 bases). This receptor was taken from a human donor with low-grade glioma or glioblastoma, undergoing nonglioma brain surgery, or in good health (not recorded which). The sample taken for sequencing was glioma tissue, nonneoplastic brain tissue, or PBMCs (not recorded which). DNA of the CDR3: TGTGCCAGCAGTTTTCGTGGTTGGACTACCAATGAGCAGTTCTTC. Its protein is CASSFRGWTTNEQFF.